This TCR beta chain was sequenced for a study of cytomegalovirus exposure and HLA in healthy donors. The PCR was carried out with 60 Vbeta primers and 13 Jbeta primers. Repertoires were generated with immunoSEQ multiplex PCR, while TCRdb's copy carries only in-frame clones and drops some. The data show about 88,000 clones, about nine tenths seen once. The sequencing sample was made of PBMCs. This TCR came from a man aged 18 to 29 in good health and CMV-seronegative.

This chain's CDR3 is CASTTLQGSSYNEQFF. The CDR3 region has the DNA TGTGCCAGCACCACCCTACAGGGGAGCTCCTACAATGAGCAGTTCTTC. This chain uses TRBV27 with TRBJ2-1; 7 nucleotides line up with TRBD1. V shed 7 bases and J 0 bases; nucleotides not matched to a gene: 9. Looked up from germline, CDR1 is MNHEY and CDR2 is SMNVEV (reference sequence). The CDR3 consists of 16 residues.